This T cell receptor (beta chain) was sequenced in a study of T cells after yellow fever vaccination. Regarding the study as a whole: Most clones from primary vaccination resurfaced after the booster (approximately 95% CD4, around 90% CD8). Weaker, the secondary response peaked sooner, at day 5 versus 15.

This clonotype was seen a few times. Its antigen is unknown. 5'RACE template switching produced TCR cDNA carrying a universal primer site and UMIs. TCRdb recomputed calls from the 5' RACE reads with MiXCR, one row per CDR3 protein. The table has almost 600,000 distinct CDR3 sequences, approximately 12% seen once; the top ten hold around 15%. Germline CDR1 reads MNHEY; CDR2 reads SVGAGI. The CDR3 totals 14 residues. Trimming stripped 5 bases from V and 9 bases from J, with 14 bases between. This TCR was recovered from a man younger than 45 who received the YFV17D yellow fever vaccine. Sequenced material: PBMCs, taken on the day of the yellow fever booster vaccination. This sequence joins TRBV6-5 and TRBJ1-6, with D possibly being TRBD1 (5 bases). The CDR3 sequence is CASSNPGVGSPLHF. The CDR3 nucleotides are TGTGCCAGCAGTAACCCGGGGGTCGGTTCACCCCTCCACTTT.